The 20 T cell receptor beta chains below come from one sample, sequenced in a study of prognosis after radiotherapy for stage I lung cancer. By two-round multiplex PCR, the TCR beta CDR3 was amplified from genomic DNA. Gene-specific primers for each TRBV and TRBJ gene drove first-round PCR. TCRdb ran MiXCR on the multiplex PCR reads and lists one entry per CDR3 protein. Altogether around 14,000 distinct CDR3 sequences are present, around 40% being singletons, with the ten largest covering 41%. The specimen was PBMCs, collected before or after stereotactic body radiation therapy (not recorded which). The receptors derive from a donor over 45 with non-small cell lung cancer.

This clonotype was detected many times. This chain joins TRBV6-4 and TRBJ2-3; 9 nucleotides agree with TRBD2. Germline CDR1 reads MRHNA; CDR2 reads SNTAGT. This CDR3 contains 14 residues. J lost 5 bases, V lost 4 bases, and 4 bases had no gene match. The CDR3 region has the DNA TGTGCCAGCAGTGTCGCGGGGGGGGGAGATACGCAGTATTTT. Translated, it gives CASSVAGGGDTQYF.

In its sample, this clonotype was seen many times. The rearrangement joins TRBV19 to TRBJ2-3; D possibly corresponds to TRBD2 (6 bases). The germline gives CDR1 LNHDA, CDR2 SQIVND (reference sequence). The CDR3 contains 14 residues. The V end was cut by 4 bases, the J end by 2 bases, with 10 bases between. For the CDR3, the DNA is TGTGCCAGTAGTAGCGGGGTGACCACAGATACGCAGTATTTT. It specifies CASSSGVTTDTQYF. The entire variable domain, with the rest obtained from reference TRBV19 and TRBJ2-3, is as follows: DGGITQSPKYLFRKEGQNVTLSCEQNLNHDAMYWYRQDPGQGLRLIYYSQIVNDFQKGDIAEGYSVSREKKESFPLTVTSAQKNPTAFYLCASSSGVTTDTQYFGPGTRLTVL.

V is TRBV19 and J is TRBJ1-5; maybe TRBD1 (6 bases). V lost 3 bases and J lost 2, with 11 bases in between. The CDR3 is 15 residues long. Germline-derived CDR1 and CDR2 are LNHDA and SQIVND (reference sequence). The CDR3 sequence is CASSIMGAGNQPQHF. The CDR3 DNA is TGTGCCAGTAGTATTATGGGGGCCGGCAATCAGCCCCAGCATTTT.

The genes are TRBV9 and TRBJ1-5; D is possibly TRBD1 (6 bases). Germline CDR1 reads SGDLS; CDR2 reads YYNGEE. CDR3 length equals 19 residues. V lost 5 bases to trimming and J lost 13 bases, with 37 bases between them. The CDR3 DNA sequence: TGTGCCAGCAGATTACTTCTTATCTGGGGCGCAGGGGCCCCTCAGCAACAGCATTTT. It encodes CASRLLLIWGAGAPQQQHF.

This chain joins TRBV2 and TRBJ2-7, with 10 bases lining up with TRBD2. With V trimmed by 6 bases and J by 12 bases, 11 bases remained unmatched. The V gene's germline CDR1 is SNHLY and CDR2 FYNNEI. This CDR3 contains 13 residues. In DNA, the CDR3 is TGTGCCAGCAGCCTCCAAGAAGCGGGGGGGGCGTACTTC. It codes for CASSLQEAGGAYF.

In its sample, this clonotype ranks as medium-sized (0.01 to 0.1%). The V call is TRBV28, the J call TRBJ1-5, with D unresolved. Germline V gives CDR1 MDHEN, CDR2 SYDVKM. Trimming removed 5 bases from V and 6 bases from J, with 11 bases in between. The CDR3 sequence is 13 residues long. This chain's CDR3 is CASSELGSQPQHF. DNA for the CDR3: TGTGCCAGCAGTGAATTAGGGAGTCAGCCCCAGCATTTT.

This clonotype was counted ten times or more. This chain links TRBV20-1 with TRBJ2-1, with D perhaps TRBD2 (5 bases). Trimming removed 5 bases from V and 5 bases from J, with 10 bases in between. Germline loops: CDR1 DFQATT, CDR2 SNEGSKA (reference sequence). The CDR3 spans 12 residues. The CDR3 protein is CSAWTANNEQFF. The CDR3 region has the DNA TGCAGTGCTTGGACTGCGAACAATGAGCAGTTCTTC.

Many counts were recorded for this clonotype. This rearrangement joins TRBV20-1 to TRBJ1-5, with D unclear. V was trimmed by 0 bases and J by 9 bases, leaving 15 bases between them. Germline-derived CDR1 and CDR2 are DFQATT and SNEGSKA (reference sequence). The CDR3 runs to 14 residues. CDR3 residues: CSARDLAEVTPQHF. In DNA form, the CDR3 reads TGCAGTGCTAGAGATCTGGCGGAGGTCACGCCCCAGCATTTT.

The table lists this clonotype with many counts. The CDR3 is CSAILAGGLFQETQYF. The CDR3 bases are TGCAGTGCTATCCTAGCGGGGGGACTCTTCCAAGAGACCCAGTACTTC. J is TRBJ2-5 and V is TRBV20-1, with TRBD2 identical over 11 bases. The CDR3 spans 16 residues. The trim removed 4 bases at V and 1 base at J, leaving 8 bases unmatched. Germline CDR1 DFQATT, CDR2 SNEGSKA (reference sequence).

This clonotype was observed many times. The rearrangement uses TRBV3-1 and TRBJ1-3, with 7 bases aligning to TRBD1. The germline CDR1 and CDR2 sequences are LGHDT and YNNKEL (reference sequence). There are 14 residues in the CDR3. V dropped 5 bases and J dropped 2; count of bases not matched to a gene: 3. Here the CDR3 reads CASSRTGPGNTIYF. CDR3 sequence (DNA): TGTGCCAGCAGCAGGACAGGACCTGGAAACACCATATATTTT.

With respect to this clonotype: It is likely a read error, because the conserved phenylalanine at the end of the CDR3 is missing. The DNA is omitted, as the CDR3 cannot be located on it reliably, and the CDR3 follows TCRdb's listing. The chain employs TRBV20-1 and TRBJ2-5; TRBD1 is the table's D call, not checked against the DNA. The germline CDR1 and CDR2 sequences are DFQATT and SNEGSKA (reference sequence). The CDR3 extends over 14 residues, inclusive of both ends. CDR3: CSARDGGPQETQCL.

With respect to this clonotype: At one end, the junction sequence differs from germline, possibly due to a read error. The J gene is TRBJ2-7, the V gene TRBV10-3, with D tentatively TRBD2 (6 bases). CDR3 size: 12 residues. The germline gives CDR1 ENHRY, CDR2 SYGVKD. CDR3 in DNA: TGTGCCATCATCCTTGGACCGGGGGAGCAGTATTTC. It is translated as CAIILGPGEQYF.

This clonotype was seen at least ten times. The rearrangement links TRBV20-1 to TRBJ1-1; 7 bases map to TRBD1. The CDR3 is 10 amino acids. The germline V gene encodes CDR1 DFQATT and CDR2 SNEGSKA (reference sequence). V lost 7 bases, J lost 9 bases, and 5 bases stayed unmatched. CDR3 in DNA: TGCAGTGTTGAGGACAGGCAAGCTTTCTTT. Protein sequence: CSVEDRQAFF.

This clonotype is medium-sized. The chain joins TRBV6-1 to TRBJ2-2; tentatively, D is TRBD2 (5 bases). V was trimmed by 7 bases and J by 6 bases, leaving 18 bases between them. This CDR3 is built from 15 residues. Germline-derived CDR1 and CDR2 are MNHNS and SASEGT. Here the CDR3 reads CASTPSRGFPGELFF. The CDR3 DNA sequence: TGTGCCAGCACTCCCAGTAGAGGGTTTCCCGGGGAGCTGTTTTTT.

On this clonotype itself: A far larger clone lies a single base away; this is likely a read error. The chain couples TRBV7-9 to TRBJ1-6; D is perhaps TRBD1 (5 bases). Germline V gene sequence: CDR1 SEHNR, CDR2 FQNEAQ (reference sequence). The CDR3 consists of 14 residues. CDR3 bases: TGTGCCAGCAGCTTAAATTCAGGGAATTCACACCTCCACTTT. As protein: CASSLNSGNSHLHF.

This clonotype was seen a single time. The gene calls are TRBV6-1 and TRBJ1-3; 9 bases agree with TRBD1. The CDR3 extends over 13 amino acids. Germline lookup yields CDR1 MNHNS and CDR2 SASEGT. J gave up 7 bases and V 5 bases, and 3 bases lay outside the gene matches. The CDR3 nucleotides read TGTGCCAGCAGTCAAGGGACAGGGAACACCATATATTTT. Amino acids: CASSQGTGNTIYF.

At least ten counts were recorded for this clonotype. The genes are TRBV19 and TRBJ2-3; 10 positions match TRBD2. Germline V gene sequence: CDR1 LNHDA, CDR2 SQIVND (reference sequence). This CDR3 has 14 residues. With V trimmed by 5 bases and J by 7 bases, 6 bases remained unmatched. CDR3 region: CASSSVAGGYTQYF. In nucleotides, the CDR3 is TGTGCCAGTAGTTCTGTAGCGGGGGGTTATACGCAGTATTTT.

By proportion, this clonotype is medium-sized (0.01 to 0.1%). The chain links TRBV11-2 to TRBJ2-1; the D is unclear. Germline V gene lookup returns CDR1 SGHAT and CDR2 FQNNGV. This CDR3 region has 13 residues. Trimming took off 0 bases at V and 6 bases at J, with 6 bases between the two ends. The CDR3 protein is CASSLERSNEQFF. The CDR3 DNA reads TGTGCCAGCAGCTTAGAGAGAAGCAATGAGCAGTTCTTC.

At least ten counts were recorded for this clonotype. CDR3 DNA sequence: TGTGCCAGTAGCGCCGGACAGGGGAATCAGCCCCAGCATTTT. Residues: CASSAGQGNQPQHF. The chain has TRBV19 and TRBJ1-5; 9 nucleotides line up with TRBD1. This CDR3 comprises 14 residues. Unmatched junction bases numbered 4, after V lost 6 bases and J lost 4 bases. Germline assignment: CDR1 LNHDA and CDR2 SQIVND (reference sequence).

The DNA for the CDR3 is TGTGCCAGCAGTGATTTCTCGACAGAATCACAAGAGACCCAGTACTTC. It yields the protein CASSDFSTESQETQYF. V gene TRBV6-1 combines with J gene TRBJ2-5, with D possibly TRBD1 on 5 matching bases. With 3 bases removed from V and 2 bases from J, the gap between germline ends came to 16 bases. This CDR3 spans 16 amino acids. Per germline, CDR1 MNHNS and CDR2 SASEGT.